This TCR beta chain is drawn from a study of shared clonotypes between healthy human individuals. Study-wide background: Three men and two women, aged 18 to 49, were donors. The study, taken as a whole, reports: In contrast to clonotypes shared by all four donors, non-shared clonotypes had lower generation probabilities. Although depth was large, rarefaction showed that sequencing of the sorted subsets was incomplete.

The CDR3 totals 14 residues. V gave up 3 bases and J gave up 0 bases, with 8 bases separating them. CDR1 and CDR2 from the germline V gene are SGHRS and YFSETQ. The genomic DNA of each subset was split evenly across several immunoSEQ plates. Some clones are missing from TCRdb's copy, which holds only in-frame ones; the method was immunoSEQ multiplex PCR. The data show 650,000 to 750,000 clones, roughly 70% seen once. Comments on this clone: Its antigen is currently unknown. The sample carries other DNA sequences with the same CDR3.

The chain has TRBV5-1 and TRBJ2-3; perhaps TRBD2 as D (5 bases). This clonotype originated in a woman aged 25-40 years in good health. Sequencing input: memory CD4+ T cells sorted from blood. Regarding subset: CD45RA-negative fraction. As DNA, the CDR3 is TGCGCCAGCAGCTCTGGACTGAGCACAGATACGCAGTATTTT. Protein sequence: CASSSGLSTDTQYF. Using reference TRBV5-1 and TRBJ2-3 for the parts outside the CDR3, the full variable domain is KAGVTQTPRYLIKTRGQQVTLSCSPISGHRSVSWYQQTPGQGLQFLFEYFSETQRNKGNFPGRFSGRQFSNSRSEMNVSTLELGDSALYLCASSSGLSTDTQYFGPGTRLTVL.